This entry concerns a single TCR beta chain. Its antigen remains unknown. CD8 cells classed as naive were CD45RO-negative and positively selected for CCR7, excluding terminally differentiated effector memory CD45RA+ cells. V was trimmed by 7 bases and J by 6 bases, leaving 7 bases between them. Germline V gene sequence: CDR1 MRHNA, CDR2 SNTAGT. The CDR3 covers 10 residues. This record comes from a study of shared clonotypes between healthy human individuals. Study outcomes and limitations: Non-shared clonotypes had lower generation probabilities than those shared by all four donors.

Some clones are missing from TCRdb's copy, which holds only in-frame ones; the method was immunoSEQ multiplex PCR. This table holds 2 million to 2.5 million clones, about 93% found once. The clonotype originates from a man between 18 and 35 years old in good health. Some clones in this sample may be carry-over from other donors' samples. The sequencing sample was made of naive CD8+ T cells from PBMCs. The chain uses TRBV6-4 and TRBJ2-7; D unclear. The CDR3 spells CASILCEQYF. The CDR3 DNA is TGTGCCAGCATCTTGTGCGAGCAGTACTTC.